This T cell receptor beta chain was identified in a study of T cells in Graves' hyperthyroidism and ophthalmopathy. Whole-study context: Prior to any treatment, at the point of initial diagnosis, peripheral blood was collected.

The sample holds many counts of this clonotype. Antigen specificity is unknown. V lost 0 bases and J lost 3, with 12 bases in between. This CDR3 contains 15 residues. Germline assignment: CDR1 SGHTA and CDR2 FQGNSA. Overall study results and limits: Most clonotypes that expanded in the thyroid above 0.001 also showed up in blood. Model output signaled ophthalmopathy a median roughly 6.1 months ahead of onset.

Amplification yielded TCR beta CDR3 regions, with RNA transcripts as the source. During a first-round RT-PCR of the TCR CDR3, the HTBI primer set was used. TCRdb ran MiXCR on the multiplex PCR reads and lists one entry per CDR3 protein. The repertoire holds approximately 610,000 distinct CDR3 sequences, with roughly a sixth as singletons. Diagnostic assessment was based on clinical symptoms, serum thyroxine and TRAb, thyroid ultrasound and orbital computed tomography. The TCR originated in a young woman with Graves' hyperthyroidism. This chain uses TRBV7-2 with TRBJ2-7, with a possible D match to TRBD2 (6 bases). Specimen: blood. The CDR3: CASSLASGGNYEQYF. Here the CDR3 DNA reads TGTGCCAGCAGCTTAGCTTCTGGCGGGAACTACGAGCAGTACTTC.